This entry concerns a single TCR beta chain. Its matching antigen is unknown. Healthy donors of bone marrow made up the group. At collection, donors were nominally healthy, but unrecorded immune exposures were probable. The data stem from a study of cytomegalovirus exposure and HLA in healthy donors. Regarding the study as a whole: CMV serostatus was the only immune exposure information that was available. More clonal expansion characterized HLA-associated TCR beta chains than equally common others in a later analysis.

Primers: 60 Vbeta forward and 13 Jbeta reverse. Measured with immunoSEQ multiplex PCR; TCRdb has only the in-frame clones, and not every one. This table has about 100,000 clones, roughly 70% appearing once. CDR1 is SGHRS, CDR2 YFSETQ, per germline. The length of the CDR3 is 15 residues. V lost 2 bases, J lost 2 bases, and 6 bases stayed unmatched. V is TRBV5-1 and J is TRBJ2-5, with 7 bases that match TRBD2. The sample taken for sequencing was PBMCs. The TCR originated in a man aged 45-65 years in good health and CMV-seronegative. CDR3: CASSFSGRRQETQYF. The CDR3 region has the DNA TGCGCCAGCAGCTTTAGCGGGCGGCGACAAGAGACCCAGTACTTC. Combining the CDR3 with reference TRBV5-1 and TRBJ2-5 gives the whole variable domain KAGVTQTPRYLIKTRGQQVTLSCSPISGHRSVSWYQQTPGQGLQFLFEYFSETQRNKGNFPGRFSGRQFSNSRSEMNVSTLELGDSALYLCASSFSGRRQETQYFGPGTRLLVL.